The sample holds many counts of the clone carrying this T cell receptor beta chain. The CDR3 is 16 amino acids. Looked up from germline, CDR1 is LNHNV and CDR2 is YYDKDF (reference sequence). Trimming took off 1 base at V and 5 bases at J, with 14 bases between the two ends. These data originate in a study of shared clonotypes between healthy human individuals. Study overall: Per-donor plates numbered three CD4 naive, three CD4 memory, two CD8 naive and one CD8 memory.

This table comes from immunoSEQ multiplex PCR, and its TCRdb copy is limited to in-frame clones, with some not included. The data contain about 1 million clones, about 75% of them singletons. This receptor was taken from a man aged 18 to 30 in good health. Specimen: memory CD4+ T cells sorted from blood. Subset reported: CD45RA-negative fraction. The rearrangement uses TRBV15 and TRBJ2-2; a possible D gene is TRBD1 (5 bases). CDR3 sequence: CATSRGEGERTGELFF. The CDR3 DNA is TGTGCCACCAGCAGAGGTGAAGGGGAACGGACCGGGGAGCTGTTTTTT.